This T cell receptor (beta chain) was recovered during a study of monozygotic twins with inflammatory bowel disease. Each CDR3 protein gets one entry in TCRdb, which reprocessed the 5' RACE reads and gives no DNA. The record lists under 200,000 distinct CDR3 sequences, of which the ten most abundant hold about 2.7%. From germline, CDR1 is ENHRY and CDR2 SYGVKD. The CDR3 has 11 amino acids. This TCR came from a human donor with ulcerative colitis or Crohn's disease, or a healthy co-twin of an affected twin (not recorded which). Sequencing input: blood. The chain employs TRBV10-3 and TRBJ2-7. The CDR3: CAISDPSEQYF.